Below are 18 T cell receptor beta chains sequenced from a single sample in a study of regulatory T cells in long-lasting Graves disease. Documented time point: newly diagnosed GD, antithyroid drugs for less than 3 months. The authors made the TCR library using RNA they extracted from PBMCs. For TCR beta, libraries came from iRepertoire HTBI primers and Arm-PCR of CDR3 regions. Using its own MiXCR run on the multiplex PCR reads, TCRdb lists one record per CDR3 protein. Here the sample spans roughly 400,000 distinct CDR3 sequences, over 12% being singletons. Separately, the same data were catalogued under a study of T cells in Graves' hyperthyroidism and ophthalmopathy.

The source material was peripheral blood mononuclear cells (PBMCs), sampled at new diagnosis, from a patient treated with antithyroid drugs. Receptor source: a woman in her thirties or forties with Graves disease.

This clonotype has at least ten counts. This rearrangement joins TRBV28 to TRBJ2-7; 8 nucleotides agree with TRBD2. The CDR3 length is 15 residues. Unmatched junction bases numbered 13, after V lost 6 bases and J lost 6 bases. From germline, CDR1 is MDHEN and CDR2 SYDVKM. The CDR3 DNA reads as TGTGCCAGCAGCTACCCCGGGACTAGGACCTCCGAGCAGTACTTC. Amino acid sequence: CASSYPGTRTSEQYF.

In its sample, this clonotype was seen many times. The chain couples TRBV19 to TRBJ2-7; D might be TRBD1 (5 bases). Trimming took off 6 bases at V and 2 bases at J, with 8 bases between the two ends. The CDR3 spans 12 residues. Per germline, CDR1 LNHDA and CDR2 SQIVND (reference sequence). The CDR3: CASRDSTYEQYF. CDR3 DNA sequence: TGTGCCAGTAGAGACAGTACCTACGAGCAGTACTTC.

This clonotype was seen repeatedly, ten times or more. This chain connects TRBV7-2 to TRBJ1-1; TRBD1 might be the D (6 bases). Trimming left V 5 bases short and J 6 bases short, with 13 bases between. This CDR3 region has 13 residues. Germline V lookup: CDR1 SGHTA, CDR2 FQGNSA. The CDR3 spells CASSPEGGAEAFF. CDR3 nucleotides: TGTGCCAGCAGCCCTGAGGGGGGGGCTGAAGCTTTCTTT.

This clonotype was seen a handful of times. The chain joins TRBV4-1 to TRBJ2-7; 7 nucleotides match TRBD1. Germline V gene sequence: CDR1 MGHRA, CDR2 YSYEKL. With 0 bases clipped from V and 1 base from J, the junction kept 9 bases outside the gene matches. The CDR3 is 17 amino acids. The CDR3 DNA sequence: TGCGCCAGCAGCCAAGACGAGAGACAGGGAAAATCCTACGAGCAGTACTTC. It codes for CASSQDERQGKSYEQYF.

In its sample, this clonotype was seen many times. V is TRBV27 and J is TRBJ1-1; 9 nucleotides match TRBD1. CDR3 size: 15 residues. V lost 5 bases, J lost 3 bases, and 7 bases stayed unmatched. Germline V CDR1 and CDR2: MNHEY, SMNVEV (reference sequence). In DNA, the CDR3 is TGTGCCAGCAGTCACCAGGGACAGGGCCACACTGAAGCTTTCTTT. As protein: CASSHQGQGHTEAFF.

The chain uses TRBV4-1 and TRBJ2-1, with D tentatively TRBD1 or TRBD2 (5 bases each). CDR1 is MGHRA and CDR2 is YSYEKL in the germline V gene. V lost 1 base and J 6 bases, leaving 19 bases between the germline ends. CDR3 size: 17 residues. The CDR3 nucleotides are TGCGCCAGCAGCCAAGCCCTCCTCGGGGACCTCGCCAATGAGCAGTTCTTC. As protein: CASSQALLGDLANEQFF.

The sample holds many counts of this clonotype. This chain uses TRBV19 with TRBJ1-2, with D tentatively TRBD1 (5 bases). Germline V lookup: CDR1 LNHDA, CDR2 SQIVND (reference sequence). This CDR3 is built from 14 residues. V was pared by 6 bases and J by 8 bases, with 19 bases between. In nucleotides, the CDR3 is TGTGCCAGTAGACACGCCCGACAGACTAGGGGCTACACCTTC. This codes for CASRHARQTRGYTF.

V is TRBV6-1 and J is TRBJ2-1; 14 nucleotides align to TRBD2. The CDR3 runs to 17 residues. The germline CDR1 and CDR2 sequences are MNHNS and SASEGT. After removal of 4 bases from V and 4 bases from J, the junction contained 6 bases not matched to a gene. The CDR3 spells CASSVLGTSGSYNEQFF. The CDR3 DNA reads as TGTGCCAGCAGTGTGCTTGGGACTAGCGGGAGTTACAATGAGCAGTTCTTC.

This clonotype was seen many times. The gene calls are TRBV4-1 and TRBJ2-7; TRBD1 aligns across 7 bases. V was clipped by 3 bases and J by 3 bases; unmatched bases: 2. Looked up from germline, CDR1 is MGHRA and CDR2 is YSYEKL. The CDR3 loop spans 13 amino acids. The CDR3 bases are TGCGCCAGCAGCCAGGGACAGATCTACGAGCAGTACTTC. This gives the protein CASSQGQIYEQYF.

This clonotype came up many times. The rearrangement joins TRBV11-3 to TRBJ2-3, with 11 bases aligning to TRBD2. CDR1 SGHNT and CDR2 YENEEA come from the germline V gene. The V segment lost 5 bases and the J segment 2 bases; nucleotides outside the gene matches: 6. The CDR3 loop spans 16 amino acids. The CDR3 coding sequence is TGTGCCAGCAGCCCGGGACTAGCGGATGCCACAGATACGCAGTATTTT. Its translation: CASSPGLADATDTQYF.

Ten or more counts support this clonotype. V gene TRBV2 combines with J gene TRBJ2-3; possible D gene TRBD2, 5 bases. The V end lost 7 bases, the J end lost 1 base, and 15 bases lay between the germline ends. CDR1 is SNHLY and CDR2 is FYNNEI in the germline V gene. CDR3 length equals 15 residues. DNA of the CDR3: TGTGCCAGCACTGCCGAGGGCCTACGCACAGATACGCAGTATTTT. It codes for CASTAEGLRTDTQYF.

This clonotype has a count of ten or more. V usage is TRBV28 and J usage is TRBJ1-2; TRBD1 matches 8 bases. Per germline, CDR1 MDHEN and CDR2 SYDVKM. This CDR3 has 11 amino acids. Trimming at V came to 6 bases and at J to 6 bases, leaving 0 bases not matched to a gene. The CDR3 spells CASRDRDGYTF. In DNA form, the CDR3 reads TGTGCCAGCAGGGACAGGGATGGCTACACCTTC.

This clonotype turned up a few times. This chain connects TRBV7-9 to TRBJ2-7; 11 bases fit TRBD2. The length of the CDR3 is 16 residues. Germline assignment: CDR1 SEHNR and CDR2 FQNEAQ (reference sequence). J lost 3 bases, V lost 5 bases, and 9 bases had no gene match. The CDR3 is CASSTGPGTSGYEQYF. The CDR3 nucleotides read TGTGCCAGCAGCACTGGTCCGGGGACTAGCGGCTACGAGCAGTACTTC.

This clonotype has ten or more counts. The chain's CDR3 is CASTHPPRSPYNEQFF. DNA for the CDR3: TGTGCCAGCACCCACCCCCCGCGCTCACCCTACAATGAGCAGTTCTTC. The gene calls are TRBV7-9 and TRBJ2-1; D is unresolved. CDR1 and CDR2 (germline): SEHNR, FQNEAQ (reference sequence). The V gene lost 7 bases and the J gene lost 2 bases, with 18 bases spanning the gap. This CDR3 is 16 amino acids long.

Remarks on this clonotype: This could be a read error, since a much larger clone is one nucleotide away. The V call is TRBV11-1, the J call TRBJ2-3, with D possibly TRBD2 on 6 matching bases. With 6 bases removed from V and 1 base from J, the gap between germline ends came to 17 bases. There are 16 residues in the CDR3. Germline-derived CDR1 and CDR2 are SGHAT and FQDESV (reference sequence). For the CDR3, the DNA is TGTGCCAGCAGTTTAATGGGGGGAGTAGGCACAGATACGCAGTATTTT. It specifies CASSLMGGVGTDTQYF. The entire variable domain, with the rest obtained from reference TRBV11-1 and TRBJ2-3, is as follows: EAEVAQSPRYKITEKSQAVAFWCDPISGHATLYWYRQILGQGPELLVQFQDESVVDDSQLPKDRFSAERLKGVDSTLKIQPAELGDSAMYLCASSLMGGVGTDTQYFGPGTRLTVL.

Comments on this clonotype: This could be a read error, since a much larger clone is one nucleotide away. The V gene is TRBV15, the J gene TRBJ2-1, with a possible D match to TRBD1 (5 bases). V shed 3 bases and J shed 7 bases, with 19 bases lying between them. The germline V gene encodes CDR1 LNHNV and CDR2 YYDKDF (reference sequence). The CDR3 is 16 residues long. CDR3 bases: TGTGCCACCAGCAGCGACCACATGCAGGGCCGGAATGAGCAGTTCTTC. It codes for CATSSDHMQGRNEQFF. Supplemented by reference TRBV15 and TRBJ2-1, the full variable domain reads DAMVIQNPRYQVTQFGKPVTLSCSQTLNHNVMYWYQQKSSQAPKLLFHYYDKDFNNEADTPDNFQSRRPNTSFCFLDIRSPGLGDTAMYLCATSSDHMQGRNEQFFGPGTRLTVL.

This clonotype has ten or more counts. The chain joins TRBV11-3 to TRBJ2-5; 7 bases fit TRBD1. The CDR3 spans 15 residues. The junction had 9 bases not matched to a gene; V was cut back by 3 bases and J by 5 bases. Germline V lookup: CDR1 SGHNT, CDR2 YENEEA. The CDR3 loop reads CASSFEGAKRETQYF. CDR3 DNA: TGTGCCAGCAGCTTTGAGGGGGCTAAACGGGAGACCCAGTACTTC. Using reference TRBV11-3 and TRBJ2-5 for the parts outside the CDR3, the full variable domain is EAGVVQSPRYKIIEKKQPVAFWCNPISGHNTLYWYLQNLGQGPELLIRYENEEAVDDSQLPKDRFSAERLKGVDSTLKIQPAELGDSAVYLCASSFEGAKRETQYFGPGTRLLVL.

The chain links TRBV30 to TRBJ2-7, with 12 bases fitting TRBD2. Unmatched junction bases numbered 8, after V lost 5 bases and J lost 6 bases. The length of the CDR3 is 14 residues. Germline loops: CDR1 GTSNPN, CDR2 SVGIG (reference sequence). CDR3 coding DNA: TGTGCCTGGCGCGGACTAGCGGGAACAGGCGAGCAGTACTTC. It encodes CAWRGLAGTGEQYF.